The clone carrying this TCR beta chain was recorded many times. The antigen remains undetermined. Every TCR cDNA molecule carried a tag that served as a unique molecular identifier. In TCRdb, the 5' RACE reads were re-called with MiXCR into one record per CDR3 protein. Of 15,000 to 20,000 distinct CDR3 sequences in the sample, roughly 7% were seen once. CDR1 is SGHTA and CDR2 is FQGNSA in the germline V gene. The CDR3 loop spans 17 amino acids. V was trimmed by 3 bases and J by 8 bases, leaving 22 bases between them. The time point is: sample taken at primary tumor resection. This specimen comes from a study of spatial heterogeneity in lung cancer. Overall study findings and caveats: Tumor mutation counts were tracked by expanded intratumoral alpha and beta TCR counts.

The chain uses TRBV7-2 and TRBJ1-4, with a tentative D call TRBD1 (5 bases). The clonotype originates from a female donor with early-stage non-small cell lung cancer. Sequences were derived from lung tumor tissue, sampled at surgery. The CDR3: CASSLGVQRTAGEKLFF. The CDR3 DNA follows: TGTGCCAGCAGCTTGGGGGTTCAAAGGACGGCTGGGGAAAAACTGTTTTTT.